This passage covers 22 T cell receptor beta chains from one sample sequenced in a study of blood T cell repertoires in COVID-19. The protocol was immunoSEQ multiplex PCR, while the TCRdb copy is restricted to in-frame clones and leaves out a portion. The data show 70,000 or so clones, over 80% seen once. The sequenced material came from peripheral blood. The origin of the receptors is a woman aged 80 or over with active COVID-19.

This sequence joins TRBV6-5 and TRBJ2-1; 10 bases match TRBD2. The CDR3 is made up of 16 amino acids. Germline assignment: CDR1 MNHEY and CDR2 SVGAGI. Trimming removed 0 bases from V and 5 bases from J; junction bases left unmatched: 4. The CDR3 DNA reads as TGTGCCAGCAGTTACTCAGCGGGAGGGCCCAACAATGAGCAGTTCTTC. Translating gives CASSYSAGGPNNEQFF.

The V call is TRBV4-3, the J call TRBJ2-3; 8 bases line up with TRBD2. The CDR3 contains 15 residues. Germline V gene lookup returns CDR1 LGHNA and CDR2 YSLEER. Germline trimming cut 4 bases from V and 0 bases from J; bases unmatched to any gene: 3. The DNA for the CDR3 is TGCGCCAGCAGCCTTAGCGGGGCTAGCACAGATACGCAGTATTTT. It specifies CASSLSGASTDTQYF.

This chain uses TRBV6-2 or TRBV6-3 with TRBJ2-7; D gene ambiguous. This CDR3 is built from 13 residues. V was pared by 4 bases and J by 2 bases, with 9 bases between. The germline CDR1 and CDR2 sequences are MNHEY and SVGEGT. CDR3 residues: CASSWRGTYEQYF. DNA for the CDR3: TGTGCCAGCAGTTGGAGAGGTACCTACGAGCAGTACTTC.

This clone is a singleton in its sample. The V and J genes are TRBV28 and TRBJ2-3, with TRBD2 identical over 8 bases. The ends lost 3 bases at V and 2 bases at J; junction bases unmatched: 4. The CDR3 is 15 amino acids. The V gene's germline CDR1 is MDHEN and CDR2 SYDVKM. CDR3 sequence (DNA): TGTGCCAGCAGTTTCGGGGGGGGGTACACAGATACGCAGTATTTT. This encodes CASSFGGGYTDTQYF.

CDR3 protein: CASSPDRGYDEKLFF. The CDR3 DNA follows: TGTGCCAGCAGTCCCGACAGGGGGTATGATGAAAAACTGTTTTTT. This chain uses TRBV28 with TRBJ1-4, with TRBD1 identical over 9 bases. The CDR3 length is 15 residues. Germline lookup yields CDR1 MDHEN and CDR2 SYDVKM. V gave up 5 bases and J gave up 6 bases; unmatched junction bases: 7.

This clone was observed once. The rearrangement uses TRBV7-8 and TRBJ1-2; 8 bases are a match to TRBD1. This CDR3 has 16 amino acids. Germline V CDR1 and CDR2: SGHVS, FQNEAQ. J lost 8 bases, V lost 0 bases, and 11 bases had no gene match. CDR3 sequence: CASSLAVAGGPQGYTF. CDR3 coding DNA: TGTGCCAGCAGCTTAGCGGTGGCAGGGGGCCCGCAAGGCTACACCTTC.

The CDR3 loop reads CASSFRSAGSTDTQYF. The CDR3 nucleotides read TGTGCCAGCAGCTTTAGGAGTGCAGGGAGCACAGATACGCAGTATTTT. This chain connects TRBV5-4 to TRBJ2-3; possibly TRBD1 for D (5 bases). This CDR3 has 16 amino acids. Germline loops: CDR1 SGHNT, CDR2 YYREEE (reference sequence). V was shortened by 2 bases and J by 0 bases, with 13 bases between the two germline ends.

The chain joins TRBV20-1 to TRBJ1-1; TRBD1 matches at 7 bases. J gave up 0 bases and V 3 bases, and 10 bases lay outside the gene matches. Germline V gives CDR1 DFQATT, CDR2 SNEGSKA (reference sequence). CDR3 length equals 16 residues. CDR3 nucleotides: TGCAGTGCTAGTCAACAGGGGCCCTTGATGAACACTGAAGCTTTCTTT. As protein: CSASQQGPLMNTEAFF.

This rearrangement joins TRBV19 to TRBJ2-1, with 10 bases matching TRBD2. Germline V gene data show CDR1 as LNHDA and CDR2 as SQIVND (reference sequence). The trim removed 4 bases at V and 13 bases at J, leaving 4 bases unmatched. CDR3 length: 12 amino acids. Written as DNA, the CDR3 is TGTGCCAGTAGTAGGACTAGCGGACTTCAGTTCTTC. It yields the protein CASSRTSGLQFF.

The rearrangement links TRBV7-3 to TRBJ2-1; possibly TRBD2 for D (5 bases). Trimming took 3 bases from V and 10 from J, leaving 13 bases between them. This CDR3 has 13 residues. CDR1 is SGHTA, CDR2 FQGTGA, per germline. CDR3 amino acids: CASSFYEKREQFF. CDR3 in DNA: TGTGCCAGCAGCTTCTACGAAAAGCGGGAGCAGTTCTTC.

CDR3 protein: CASSFGPQKGEKLFF. CDR3 nucleotides: TGTGCCAGCAGCTTCGGGCCTCAAAAGGGGGAAAAACTGTTTTTT. The chain recombines TRBV7-2 with TRBJ1-4; D perhaps matches TRBD1 (5 bases). Germline assignment: CDR1 SGHTA and CDR2 FQGNSA. The CDR3 runs to 15 residues. V shed 3 bases and J shed 8 bases, with 16 bases lying between them.

The V call is TRBV6-2 or TRBV6-3, the J call TRBJ2-2; 8 bases are shared with TRBD2. Trimming cost V 2 bases and J 4 bases; bases outside gene matches: 3. This CDR3 is 15 amino acids long. Germline CDR1 MNHEY, CDR2 SVGEGT. CDR3: CASSYRLAGTGELFF. The CDR3 region has the DNA TGTGCCAGCAGTTACAGGCTAGCGGGCACCGGGGAGCTGTTTTTT.

The rearrangement uses TRBV28 and TRBJ2-7, with a possible D match to TRBD2 (6 bases). Germline loops: CDR1 MDHEN, CDR2 SYDVKM. The CDR3 is made up of 14 amino acids. Trimming removed 4 bases from V and 2 bases from J, with 12 bases in between. In DNA form, the CDR3 reads TGTGCCAGCAGTTCCACTAGCCCGACCTACGAGCAGTACTTC. Translation: CASSSTSPTYEQYF. The full variable domain, in which reference TRBV28 and TRBJ2-7 provide the parts outside the CDR3, is DVKVTQSSRYLVKRTGEKVFLECVQDMDHENMFWYRQDPGLGLRLIYFSYDVKMKEKGDIPEGYSVSREKKERFSLILESASTNQTSMYLCASSSTSPTYEQYFGPGTRLTVT.

The chain has TRBV7-9 and TRBJ1-1; D perhaps matches TRBD1 (6 bases). Trimming took 5 bases from V and 5 from J, leaving 18 bases between them. This CDR3 comprises 15 residues. Germline V lookup: CDR1 SEHNR, CDR2 FQNEAQ (reference sequence). The CDR3 is CASSHSWGPGTEAFF. In DNA form, the CDR3 reads TGTGCCAGCAGCCACTCGTGGGGGCCGGGGACTGAAGCTTTCTTT.

This clone turned up a few times. V gene TRBV5-5 combines with J gene TRBJ2-7, with 12 nucleotides matching TRBD2. V lost 1 base to trimming and J lost 4 bases; unmatched junction nucleotides: 12. CDR1 is SGHKS, CDR2 YYEKEE, per germline (reference sequence). The CDR3 spans 18 residues. The CDR3 sequence: CASSLSLAGGEIWYEQYF. CDR3 coding DNA: TGTGCCAGCAGCTTGTCTCTAGCGGGAGGGGAAATTTGGTACGAGCAGTACTTC.

J is TRBJ1-6 and V is TRBV5-1, with 9 positions matching TRBD1. The length of the CDR3 is 19 residues. Looked up from germline, CDR1 is SGHRS and CDR2 is YFSETQ. Trimming cost V 4 bases and J 0 bases; bases outside gene matches: 11. The CDR3 DNA is TGCGCCAGCAGCATTGGGACAGGGACCCCGAGCTCCTATAATTCACCCCTCCACTTT. It is translated as CASSIGTGTPSSYNSPLHF.

The chain has TRBV7-2 and TRBJ1-2; D is undetermined. The CDR3 covers 12 residues. V lost 0 bases and J 7 bases, leaving 6 bases between the germline ends. The germline CDR1 and CDR2 sequences are SGHTA and FQGNSA. The CDR3 DNA reads TGTGCCAGCAGCTTAGCTCCGGGTGGCTACACCTTC. Protein product: CASSLAPGGYTF.

V gene TRBV6-5 combines with J gene TRBJ1-4, with TRBD1 identical over 8 bases. The CDR3 is made up of 16 amino acids. J lost 5 bases, V lost 0 bases, and 5 bases had no gene match. Looked up from germline, CDR1 is MNHEY and CDR2 is SVGAGI. CDR3 residues: CASSYSGDRWNEKLFF. CDR3 DNA: TGTGCCAGCAGTTACTCTGGGGACAGGTGGAATGAAAAACTGTTTTTT.

The CDR3 sequence is CASSFRSGTDTQYF. In nucleotides, the CDR3 is TGTGCCAGCAGCTTCAGGTCCGGCACAGATACGCAGTATTTT. The chain employs TRBV7-3 and TRBJ2-3, with D hard to call. V was clipped by 3 bases and J by 1 base, with 8 bases between them. The CDR3 sequence is 14 residues long. The V gene's germline CDR1 is SGHTA and CDR2 FQGTGA. The whole variable domain, filled in from reference TRBV7-3 and TRBJ2-3, reads GAGVSQTPSNKVTEKGKYVELRCDPISGHTALYWYRQSLGQGPEFLIYFQGTGAADDSGLPNDRFFAVRPEGSVSTLKIQRTERGDSAVYLCASSFRSGTDTQYFGPGTRLTVL.

In this sample, this clone turned up many times. V and J are TRBV19 and TRBJ2-2; D gene ambiguous. Germline V CDR1 and CDR2: LNHDA, SQIVND (reference sequence). The CDR3 consists of 14 residues. Between the trimmed V and J ends, which lost 4 bases and 7 bases, there was a span of 13 bases. CDR3 sequence reads: CASSRDWPSGELFF. The CDR3 nucleotides read TGTGCCAGTAGTAGAGACTGGCCCAGCGGGGAGCTGTTTTTT.

The chain links TRBV4-1 to TRBJ1-1; D is possibly TRBD1 (6 bases). Deletions cut 7 bases from V and 1 base from J, with 16 bases between. Germline CDR1 is MGHRA and CDR2 is YSYEKL. This CDR3 region has 15 residues. The DNA for the CDR3 is TGCGCCAGCACCCTGAGGACAGTGGCGAACACTGAAGCTTTCTTT. Translated, it gives CASTLRTVANTEAFF.

CDR3 DNA sequence: TGTGCCAGCAGTCCGTCCCGAGGACAGGGGGCGTGGGAGCAGTACTTC. Translated, it gives CASSPSRGQGAWEQYF. The chain uses TRBV6-2 or TRBV6-3 and TRBJ2-7; TRBD1 aligns across 11 bases. Germline assignment: CDR1 MNHEY and CDR2 SVGEGT. The CDR3 consists of 16 residues. The V and J ends lost 5 bases and 7 bases, in that order; junction bases with no gene match: 13.